This passage covers 8 T cell receptor beta chains from one sample sequenced in a study of T cell repertoires in cytomegalovirus infection. MiXCR, run by TCRdb on the reads, gives a single entry per CDR3 protein. The sample lists roughly 78,000 distinct CDR3 sequences, 35% to 45% seen once, with 85% to 95% in the top ten. These receptors are not linked to any known antigen. The sample here was CD8+ T cells from cultured PBMCs, taken from culture after CMV antigen stimulation. Receptors originate from a human donor in good health (CMV status not recorded). Some clones in this sample may be carry-over from other donors' samples.

The chain couples TRBV5-6 to TRBJ2-1; 8 positions agree with TRBD1. The CDR3 is made up of 19 amino acids. Germline CDR1 is SGHDT and CDR2 is YYEEEE. V shed 0 bases and J 2 bases; nucleotides not matched to a gene: 13. The CDR3: CASSLESRDRIFTYNEQFF. In DNA form, the CDR3 reads TGTGCCAGCAGCTTGGAATCCCGGGACAGGATTTTCACCTACAATGAGCAGTTCTTC.

The chain joins TRBV11-1 to TRBJ2-7; a possible D gene is TRBD1 (5 bases). V shed 3 bases and J shed 4 bases, with 13 bases lying between them. The CDR3 loop spans 14 amino acids. Germline V gives CDR1 SGHAT, CDR2 FQDESV (reference sequence). In DNA form, the CDR3 reads TGTGCCAGCAGCTTGCAGGGCAGGCCTTACGAGCAGTACTTC. Amino acid sequence: CASSLQGRPYEQYF.

This chain connects TRBV29-1 to TRBJ2-7; the match to TRBD1 covers 8 bases. Germline values: CDR1 SQVTM, CDR2 ANQGSEA. Losses at the gene ends were 3 bases for V and 4 bases for J; bases not matched to a gene: 17. This CDR3 comprises 17 residues. CDR3: CSVELFLGGQGGYEQYF. CDR3 DNA sequence: TGCAGCGTTGAGCTTTTTTTAGGAGGACAGGGTGGTTACGAGCAGTACTTC.

The V and J genes are TRBV12-3 or TRBV12-4 and TRBJ1-4; D call uncertain. V was trimmed by 9 bases and J by 4 bases, leaving 15 bases between them. The CDR3 runs to 14 residues. CDR3 amino acids: CASSSSALNEKLFF. The CDR3 DNA follows: TGTGCCAGTTCCTCCAGCGCTCTTAATGAAAAACTGTTTTTT.

The chain recombines TRBV27 with TRBJ1-1; the D gene is possibly TRBD1 (5 bases). The V and J ends lost 5 bases and 1 base respectively, with 8 bases between them. Germline V gene data show CDR1 as MNHEY and CDR2 as SMNVEV (reference sequence). The CDR3 spans 13 residues. CDR3 region: CASSQTGNTEAFF. The CDR3 DNA sequence: TGTGCCAGCAGTCAAACAGGGAACACTGAAGCTTTCTTT.

This clonotype was recorded only once. The chain combines TRBV4-2 with TRBJ2-2; 12 positions agree with TRBD2. Germline assignment: CDR1 LGHNA and CDR2 YNFKEQ. Trimming took 2 bases from V and 3 from J; bases not matched to a gene: 10. The CDR3 is 19 residues long. The CDR3 region is CASSQWVLAGGPHTGELFF. CDR3 coding DNA: TGTGCCAGCAGCCAATGGGTTCTAGCGGGGGGGCCGCACACCGGGGAGCTGTTTTTT.

V and J are TRBV7-6 and TRBJ1-5; 7 positions match TRBD1. The CDR3 has 17 residues. CDR1 and CDR2 (germline): SGHVS, FNYEAQ. Trimming cost V 0 bases and J 4 bases; bases outside gene matches: 9. As DNA, the CDR3 is TGTGCCAGCAGCTTAGCGGTGGCAGGGGGGACTAATCAGCCCCAGCATTTT. It codes for CASSLAVAGGTNQPQHF. Using reference TRBV7-6 and TRBJ1-5 for the parts outside the CDR3, the full variable domain is GAGVSQSPRYKVTKRGQDVALRCDPISGHVSLYWYRQALGQGPEFLTYFNYEAQQDKSGLPNDRFSAERPEGSISTLTIQRTEQRDSAMYRCASSLAVAGGTNQPQHFGDGTRLSIL.

The CDR3 DNA reads as TGTGCCAGCAGGGCCGGGACAGGAGTAACCGGGGAGCTGTTTTTT. As protein: CASRAGTGVTGELFF. The chain uses TRBV12-3 or TRBV12-4 and TRBJ2-2; TRBD1 matches at 8 bases. CDR3 length: 15 amino acids. Germline trimming cut 6 bases from V and 5 bases from J; bases unmatched to any gene: 8.